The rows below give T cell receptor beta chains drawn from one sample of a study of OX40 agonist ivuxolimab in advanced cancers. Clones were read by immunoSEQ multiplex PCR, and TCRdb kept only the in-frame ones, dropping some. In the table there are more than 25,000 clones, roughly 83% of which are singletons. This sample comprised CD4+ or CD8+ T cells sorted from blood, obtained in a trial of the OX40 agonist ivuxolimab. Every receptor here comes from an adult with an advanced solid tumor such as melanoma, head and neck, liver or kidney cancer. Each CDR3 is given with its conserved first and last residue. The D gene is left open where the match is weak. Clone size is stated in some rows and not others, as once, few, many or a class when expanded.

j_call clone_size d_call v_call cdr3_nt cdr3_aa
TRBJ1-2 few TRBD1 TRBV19 TGTGCCAGTAGTGCCCACCAGACAGGGGCAGGTGGCTACACCTTC CASSAHQTGAGGYTF
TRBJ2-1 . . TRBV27 TGTGCCAGCAGTTCGGGGGTAGCGCCCGCCTCCTACAATGAGCAGTTCTTC CASSSGVAPASYNEQFF
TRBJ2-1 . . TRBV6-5 TGTGCCAGCAGCCCGCGAGGAGGGCCTTACAATGAGCAGTTCTTC CASSPRGGPYNEQFF
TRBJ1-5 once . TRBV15 TGTGCCACCAGCAGAAGAGGGGGAGGTCAGCCCCAGCATTTT CATSRRGGGQPQHF
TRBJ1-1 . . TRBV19 TGTGCCAGTTCTACAGAGAACACTGAAGCTTTCTTT CASSTENTEAFF
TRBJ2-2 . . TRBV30 TGTGCCTGGGTCGCAGTCAACACCGGGGAGCTGTTTTTT CAWVAVNTGELFF
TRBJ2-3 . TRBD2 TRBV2 TGTGCCAGCAGTGAAGGGAGGGGTACCAGCGGGAGGACAGATACGCAGTATTTT CASSEGRGTSGRTDTQYF
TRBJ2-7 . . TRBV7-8 TGTGCCAGCAGCTTTCACCTAGTCTTGAGCTCCTACGAGCAGTACTTC CASSFHLVLSSYEQYF
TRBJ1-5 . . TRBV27 TGTGCCAGCAGTTTATCAGGATACACGGGGCAGCCCCAGCATTTT CASSLSGYTGQPQHF
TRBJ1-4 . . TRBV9 TGTGCCAGCAGCGTAGGGGTCGGGTCGGCAAAACTGTTTTTT CASSVGVGSAKLFF
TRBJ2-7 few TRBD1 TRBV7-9 TGTGCCAGCAGCTTAGGATTGGGGGACAGTGGCTACGAGCAGTACTTC CASSLGLGDSGYEQYF
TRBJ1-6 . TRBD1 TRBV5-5 TGTGCCAGCAGCTCGACAGGGGGCGATTCACCCCTCCACTTT CASSSTGGDSPLHF
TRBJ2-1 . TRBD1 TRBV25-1 TGTGCCAGCAGTATCACAGGGGGCTCCTACAATGAGCAGTTCTTC CASSITGGSYNEQFF
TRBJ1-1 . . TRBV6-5 TGTGCCAGCAGTTACTCGAGGAGACTTAACACTGAAGCTTTCTTT CASSYSRRLNTEAFF
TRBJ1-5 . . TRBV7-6 TGTGCCAGCAGCTTAGTTTTTGCGGGGAATCAGCCCCAGCATTTT CASSLVFAGNQPQHF
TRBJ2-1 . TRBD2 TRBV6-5 TGTGCCAGCAGTCCTGGACTAGCTTATTACAATGAGCAGTTCTTC CASSPGLAYYNEQFF
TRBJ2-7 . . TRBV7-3 TGTGCCAGCAGCTTAACTCTGGCAGGTCGCCCCGAGCAGTACTTC CASSLTLAGRPEQYF
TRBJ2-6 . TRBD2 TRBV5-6 TGTGCCAGCAGCCAAGGACTAGCGGGCGCTGGGGCCAACGTCCTGACTTTC CASSQGLAGAGANVLTF
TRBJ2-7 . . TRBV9 TGTGCCAGCAGCGTATACGGGATGGACTACGAGCAGTACTTC CASSVYGMDYEQYF
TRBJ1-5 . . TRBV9 TGTGCCAGCAGCCCCGGACAGTACAATCAGCCCCAGCATTTT CASSPGQYNQPQHF
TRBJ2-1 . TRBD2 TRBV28 TGTGCCAGCAGTTTATTCCAGCGGGAGATTACAAATGAGCAGTTCTTC CASSLFQREITNEQFF
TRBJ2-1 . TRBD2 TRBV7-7 TGTGCTAGCAGCCCGGGACTAGCTGCGGGCAATGAGCAGTTCTTC CASSPGLAAGNEQFF
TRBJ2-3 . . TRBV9 TGTGCCAGCAGCCCTCACCACCGGGTGAGCACAGATACGCAGTATTTT CASSPHHRVSTDTQYF
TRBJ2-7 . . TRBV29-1 TGCAGCGTGGGCACGACGGATACCTACGAGCAGTACTTC CSVGTTDTYEQYF
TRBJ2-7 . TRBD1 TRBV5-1 TGCGCCAGCAGCGGAGGGACAGGGGGCGTTTCATCCGAGCAGTACTTC CASSGGTGGVSSEQYF
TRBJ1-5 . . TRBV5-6 TGTGCCAGCAGCTCCAGACAGATTGTTCAGCCCCAGCATTTT CASSSRQIVQPQHF
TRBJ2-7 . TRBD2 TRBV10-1 TGCGCCAGCAGTGAGTGTGCCATAATTCGCGGGAGGGCCTGGGAATACTACGAGCAGTACTTC CASSECAIIRGRAWEYYEQYF
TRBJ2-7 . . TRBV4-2 TGTGCCAGCAGCCGTAGGGACACGGAGGACGAGCAGTACTTC CASSRRDTEDEQYF
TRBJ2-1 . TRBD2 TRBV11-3 TGTGCCAGCAGCCGGATGGGGGGGAATGAGCAGTTCTTC CASSRMGGNEQFF
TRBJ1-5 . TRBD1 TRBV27 TGTGCCAGCAGTTTATCGCGGGGACAGGGGGCATGGGACAATCAGCCCCAGCATTTT CASSLSRGQGAWDNQPQHF
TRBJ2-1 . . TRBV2 TGTGCCAGCAGTGAAGCTTGGGAGTCCTCCTACAATGAGCAGTTCTTC CASSEAWESSYNEQFF
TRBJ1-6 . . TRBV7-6 TGTGCCAGCAGCTTATGGAGTGGCTCACCCCTCCACTTT CASSLWSGSPLHF
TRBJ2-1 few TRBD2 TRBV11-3 TGTGCCAGCAGCTCTCTAGCGGGTTTTGAGCAGTTCTTC CASSSLAGFEQFF
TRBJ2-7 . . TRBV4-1 TGCGCCAGCAGCCAAACAGGGGGGGGCGAGCAGTACTTC CASSQTGGGEQYF
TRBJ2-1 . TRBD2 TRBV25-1 TGTGCCAGCAGTGAATCGTGGCGGGAGACCGACAATGAGCAGTTCTTC CASSESWRETDNEQFF
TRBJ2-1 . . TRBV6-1 TGTGCCAGCAGTTATCCCAATGAGCAGTTCTTC CASSYPNEQFF
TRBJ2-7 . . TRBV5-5 TGTGCCAGCAGCTCAGACACCCAGGGGTTTTACGAGCAGTACTTC CASSSDTQGFYEQYF
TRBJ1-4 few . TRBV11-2 TGTGCCAGCAGCCCAAGATGGGGGGATGAAAAACTGTTTTTT CASSPRWGDEKLFF
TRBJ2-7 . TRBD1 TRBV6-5 TGTGCCAGCAGTGTCGAGGGGGCGAATACCTACGAGCAGTACTTC CASSVEGANTYEQYF
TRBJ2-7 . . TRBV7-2 TGTGCCAGCAGCTACCGGGCGGGTGGTGAGCAGTACTTC CASSYRAGGEQYF
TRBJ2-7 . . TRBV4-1 TGCGCCAGCAGCCAAGATACAGGGACCTACGAGCAGTACTTC CASSQDTGTYEQYF
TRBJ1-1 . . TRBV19 TGTGCCAGTAGTATGGGAGCGGCGGGAGCTTTCTTT CASSMGAAGAFF
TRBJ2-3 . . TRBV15 TGTGCCACCAGCAGACCACTGAGCGGCCTTACGCAGTATTTT CATSRPLSGLTQYF
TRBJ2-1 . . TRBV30 TGTGCCTGGAGCGACAGCTCCTACAATGAGCAGTTCTTC CAWSDSSYNEQFF
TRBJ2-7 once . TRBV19 TGTGCCAGTAGTGCCCTCGGGGAGGTAAATCCCTACGAGCAGTACTTC CASSALGEVNPYEQYF
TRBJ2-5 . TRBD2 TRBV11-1 TGTGCCAGCCGACCTACTAGCGGGGCCTTAGAGACCCAGTACTTC CASRPTSGALETQYF
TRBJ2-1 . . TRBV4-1 TGCGCCAGCAGCCAAGTCGCACAGGCTGACTACAATGAGCAGTTCTTC CASSQVAQADYNEQFF
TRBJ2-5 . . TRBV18 TGTGCCAGCTCACCGGGACCTCCCCAAGAGACCCAGTACTTC CASSPGPPQETQYF
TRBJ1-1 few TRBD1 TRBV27 TGTGCCAGCAGTTTACAGCCAGGGGGGATCCCTGAAGCTTTCTTT CASSLQPGGIPEAFF
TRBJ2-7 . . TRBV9 TGTGCCAGCAGCGTTTCCGGATCCTACGAGCAGTACTTC CASSVSGSYEQYF
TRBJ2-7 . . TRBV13 TGTGCCAGCAGCTTAGGTGCGTCAGAGCAGTACTTC CASSLGASEQYF
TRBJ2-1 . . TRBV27 TGTGCCAGCAGTTTAGGGGCATTCTCCTACAATGAGCAGTTCTTC CASSLGAFSYNEQFF
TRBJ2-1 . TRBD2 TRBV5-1 TGCGCCAGCAGCCGGAGTAGCGGGTACAATGAGCAGTTCTTC CASSRSSGYNEQFF
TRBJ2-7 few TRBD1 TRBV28 TGTGCCAGCAGTTTCGGGGACAGTGACTACGAGCAGTACTTC CASSFGDSDYEQYF
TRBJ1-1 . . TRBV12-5 TGTGCTAGTGGTTACTCCGTTGGGAACACTGAAGCTTTCTTT CASGYSVGNTEAFF
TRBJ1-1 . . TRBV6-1 TGTGCCAGCAGTGAGCAGGGGATGGAGACTTTCTTT CASSEQGMETFF
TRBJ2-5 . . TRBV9 TGTGCCAGCAGCGCTACCGGGAACCAAGAGACCCAGTACTTC CASSATGNQETQYF
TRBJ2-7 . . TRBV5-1 TGCGCCAGCAGCTGGGGCTCGGGTCTTTACGAGCAGTACTTC CASSWGSGLYEQYF